This T cell receptor beta chain comes out of a study of identical twins. This clonotype has more than one count but fewer than ten. Its specificity is unknown. Study outcomes and limitations: Within twin pairs, the out-of-frame alpha sequences they shared showed excess low generation probability.

Unique molecular identifiers were present on the cDNA, which also gained a universal primer site by template switching. TCRdb reprocessed the 5' RACE reads via MiXCR and lists one record per CDR3 protein. The sample consists of about 890,000 distinct CDR3 sequences, approximately 13% of them appearing once. Germline CDR1 reads SQVTM; CDR2 reads ANQGSEA. V lost 5 bases and J 5 bases, leaving 9 bases between the germline ends. This CDR3 spans 12 amino acids. This sample also appeared in a second study, on yellow fever vaccine responses in identical twins.

The sequence was collected from a young woman in good health. The chain couples TRBV29-1 to TRBJ2-2; no clear D. Input material: PBMCs. The CDR3 is CSVIEITGELFF. The CDR3 coding sequence is TGCAGCGTTATTGAGATTACCGGGGAGCTGTTTTTT.